This T cell receptor (beta chain) was recorded in a study of blood T cell repertoires in COVID-19. Study-level background: Sites across the United States, Italy and Spain contributed samples from acute and convalescent COVID-19. PBMCs, B-cell-depleted T cells, or T cells were the source of the cDNA or gDNA that made up the material.

This CDR3 comprises 13 residues. Germline V gives CDR1 WNHNN, CDR2 SYGVQD (reference sequence). J lost 6 bases, V lost 6 bases, and 5 bases had no gene match. Original processing notes: Estimation of nucleated cell counts relied on the amplification of reference gene primers. Profiling relied on immunoSEQ multiplex PCR, and the TCRdb table lists in-frame clones only, not all of them. The V and J calls and clone size come from that table; D and trimming were worked out from the DNA. The sample has about 39,000 clones; over 85% are singletons. This clonotype was obtained from a human donor with active COVID-19. The donor label of this sample is uncertain. The sequenced material came from peripheral blood. The rearrangement joins TRBV10-1 to TRBJ2-7; 10 bases agree with TRBD2. CDR3 sequence: CASSRVAGGEQYF. CDR3 coding DNA: TGCGCCAGCAGCCGAGTAGCGGGAGGCGAGCAGTACTTC.